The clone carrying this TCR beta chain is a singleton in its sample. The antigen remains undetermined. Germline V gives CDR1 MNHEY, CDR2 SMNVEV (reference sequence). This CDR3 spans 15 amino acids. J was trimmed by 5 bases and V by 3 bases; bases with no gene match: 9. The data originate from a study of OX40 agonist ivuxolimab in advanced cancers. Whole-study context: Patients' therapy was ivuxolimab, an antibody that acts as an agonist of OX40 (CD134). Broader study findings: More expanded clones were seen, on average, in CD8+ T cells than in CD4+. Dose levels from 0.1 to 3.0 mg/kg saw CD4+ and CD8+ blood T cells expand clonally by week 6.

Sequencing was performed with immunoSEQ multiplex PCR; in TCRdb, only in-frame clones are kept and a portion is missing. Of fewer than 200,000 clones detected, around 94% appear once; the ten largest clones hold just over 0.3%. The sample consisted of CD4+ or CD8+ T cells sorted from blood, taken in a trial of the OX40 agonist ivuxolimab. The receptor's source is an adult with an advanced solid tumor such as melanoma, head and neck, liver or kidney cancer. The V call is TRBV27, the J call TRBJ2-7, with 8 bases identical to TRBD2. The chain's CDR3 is CASSLAGGFGNEQYF. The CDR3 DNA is TGTGCCAGCAGTTTGGCGGGAGGATTTGGGAACGAGCAGTACTTC.